The rows below give T cell receptor beta chains drawn from one sample of a study of Ad26.COV2.S vaccination and SARS-CoV-2 variants. Profiling relied on immunoSEQ multiplex PCR, and the TCRdb table lists in-frame clones only, not all of them. This table has 350,000 to 450,000 clones, about 90% appearing once. The sample was peripheral blood, taken in a trial of Ad26.COV2.S vaccine versus placebo. The receptors come from a person between 18 and 60 years old who received the Ad26.COV2.S COVID-19 vaccine or a placebo. Each CDR3 is given without its conserved first and last residue. The order of the fields is J gene, V gene, clone size, CDR3 protein. Clone sizes are given selectively: once, few, many, or a class where the clone is expanded.

j_call: TRBJ2-6
v_call: TRBV2
clone_size: few
cdr3_aa: ASSVQPSSGANVLT

j_call: TRBJ2-2
v_call: TRBV4-3
clone_size: .
cdr3_aa: ASSLTRGPLPPKPVTGELF

j_call: TRBJ2-7
v_call: TRBV4-3
clone_size: .
cdr3_aa: ASSQVLLGEYEQY

j_call: TRBJ1-3
v_call: TRBV30
clone_size: .
cdr3_aa: AWSVHRGNTIY

j_call: TRBJ2-2
v_call: TRBV2
clone_size: .
cdr3_aa: ASSVQATGELF

j_call: TRBJ1-5
v_call: TRBV14
clone_size: .
cdr3_aa: ASSQTGKGNQPQH

j_call: TRBJ2-7
v_call: TRBV5-1
clone_size: .
cdr3_aa: ASSLAGGNYEQY

j_call: TRBJ2-7
v_call: TRBV6-5
clone_size: .
cdr3_aa: ASSYGRASYEQY

j_call: TRBJ1-4
v_call: TRBV7-9
clone_size: .
cdr3_aa: AHEPSEGFGEKLF

j_call: TRBJ2-3
v_call: TRBV6-5
clone_size: .
cdr3_aa: ASRRSGRADTQY

j_call: TRBJ2-5
v_call: TRBV27
clone_size: .
cdr3_aa: ASSLRAGWRAETQY

j_call: TRBJ2-6
v_call: TRBV4-3
clone_size: .
cdr3_aa: ASSQAGGGSGANVLT

j_call: TRBJ2-4
v_call: TRBV28
clone_size: .
cdr3_aa: ASSLGRVLY

j_call: TRBJ2-1
v_call: TRBV5-1
clone_size: .
cdr3_aa: ASSSGTRDYNEQF

j_call: TRBJ1-2
v_call: TRBV13
clone_size: once
cdr3_aa: ASSLGHYCGYT

j_call: TRBJ1-1
v_call: TRBV7-9
clone_size: once
cdr3_aa: ASSLSRQGTEAF

j_call: TRBJ2-2
v_call: TRBV11-3
clone_size: .
cdr3_aa: ASSASPTSRVPSTGELF

j_call: TRBJ1-1
v_call: TRBV19
clone_size: .
cdr3_aa: ASSTSTGGNTEAF

j_call: TRBJ2-3
v_call: TRBV7-8
clone_size: .
cdr3_aa: ASSSSGGWDTQY

j_call: TRBJ2-5
v_call: TRBV6-5
clone_size: .
cdr3_aa: ASSYEGWGSETQY

j_call: TRBJ1-6
v_call: TRBV7-8
clone_size: .
cdr3_aa: ASSSRAGTEYNSPLH

j_call: TRBJ2-3
v_call: TRBV5-6
clone_size: once
cdr3_aa: ASSLGTGVDYDTQY

j_call: TRBJ2-2
v_call: TRBV29-1
clone_size: .
cdr3_aa: SVQGNTGELF

j_call: TRBJ2-7
v_call: TRBV7-9
clone_size: .
cdr3_aa: ASSSTLGVSYEQY

j_call: TRBJ1-2
v_call: TRBV5-1
clone_size: .
cdr3_aa: ASSSGGGYGYT

j_call: TRBJ1-1
v_call: TRBV12-3/TRBV12-4
clone_size: once
cdr3_aa: ASTPMGRTEAF

j_call: TRBJ1-2
v_call: TRBV7-9
clone_size: once
cdr3_aa: ASSLAQFYGYT

j_call: TRBJ2-5
v_call: TRBV9
clone_size: .
cdr3_aa: ASSVMTGETQY

j_call: TRBJ1-6
v_call: TRBV23-1
clone_size: .
cdr3_aa: ASSLIPGQGALGSPLH

j_call: TRBJ1-2
v_call: TRBV6-6
clone_size: .
cdr3_aa: ASSYPLAGAYGYT

j_call: TRBJ2-7
v_call: TRBV7-2
clone_size: .
cdr3_aa: ASTDGQGRVREQY

j_call: TRBJ2-2
v_call: TRBV7-6
clone_size: once
cdr3_aa: ASSQDRAKASGELF

j_call: TRBJ2-1
v_call: TRBV3-1/TRBV3-2
clone_size: .
cdr3_aa: ASSQVSSTRYNEQF

j_call: TRBJ1-2
v_call: TRBV18
clone_size: few
cdr3_aa: ASSPARGNPYGYT

j_call: TRBJ2-3
v_call: TRBV5-1
clone_size: .
cdr3_aa: ASSLAVTSGSVTQY

j_call: TRBJ2-7
v_call: TRBV5-4
clone_size: .
cdr3_aa: ASSRDYLSYEQY

j_call: TRBJ1-2
v_call: TRBV28
clone_size: .
cdr3_aa: ASSLEGAGSYGYT

j_call: TRBJ2-6
v_call: TRBV28
clone_size: .
cdr3_aa: ASSSQGSGANVLT

j_call: TRBJ2-1
v_call: TRBV19
clone_size: .
cdr3_aa: ASSTTGSSYNEQF

j_call: TRBJ2-5
v_call: TRBV5-5
clone_size: .
cdr3_aa: ASSRAQRGGQETQY

j_call: TRBJ1-6
v_call: TRBV18
clone_size: once
cdr3_aa: ASSPQGVRDSPLH

j_call: TRBJ1-1
v_call: TRBV20-1
clone_size: .
cdr3_aa: SSKRTEAF

j_call: TRBJ2-2
v_call: TRBV5-1
clone_size: .
cdr3_aa: ASSWTGGGTGELF

j_call: TRBJ1-1
v_call: TRBV4-3
clone_size: .
cdr3_aa: ASSRLPPGTAKKNTEAF